This TCR beta chain was profiled in a study of cytomegalovirus exposure and HLA in healthy donors. With regard to this clone: Its antigen is as yet unknown.

Study outcomes and limitations: Follow-up analysis later connected one missense variant in DCLRE1C with trimming of TCR beta V- and J-genes. For most subjects, TCR beta sequences were reported to predict HLA-A and HLA-B alleles with accuracy.

Primers included in the PCR were 60 Vbeta and 13 Jbeta primers. Here immunoSEQ multiplex PCR was the method, and the copy in TCRdb shows in-frame clones only, minus some. The sample yields roughly 120,000 clones, approximately 78% seen once. In germline, CDR1 is LGHNA, CDR2 YSLEER. CDR3 length: 13 residues. Trimming pared 4 bases from V and 5 bases from J, leaving 11 bases between. The chain couples TRBV4-3 to TRBJ1-1; D remains unclear. The sequence came from a woman under 40 in good health and CMV-seropositive. Sequenced input: PBMCs. CDR3 bases: TGCGCCAGCAGCCTCGGGTTGTTAACTGAAGCTTTCTTT. This sequence encodes CASSLGLLTEAFF.